The 15 T cell receptor beta chains listed next were all sequenced from one sample in a study of cytomegalovirus exposure and HLA in healthy donors (dated by TCRdb to about 2017). Library preparation used the immunoSEQ multiplex PCR assay. For the multiplex PCR, a mixture combining 60 forward primers for TCR Vbeta segments and 13 reverse primers for TCR Jbeta segments was used. As stored in TCRdb, this immuneACCESS dataset retains in-frame rearrangements with V and J assigned. A fraction of the clones does not appear; measured against another copy, unresolved V genes explain less than half of the discrepancy, and the remainder lacks a known reason. This sample comprises roughly 180,000 clones, around 75% of them detected only once. The ten most abundant clones make up about 8% of the sample. The specimen sequenced was PBMCs. These receptors originate from a woman in her forties in good health and CMV-seropositive.

The J gene is TRBJ1-2, the V gene TRBV5-6, with 10 bases identical to TRBD1. This CDR3 has 14 amino acids. Looked up from germline, CDR1 is SGHDT and CDR2 is YYEEEE. V shed 4 bases, J shed 5 bases, and the junction held 5 bases outside the gene matches. CDR3 loop: CASSDRDRGYGYTF. The CDR3 DNA reads TGTGCCAGCAGCGACCGGGACAGGGGATATGGCTACACCTTC.

CDR3 sequence: CASSHPGDRAQPQHF. CDR3 DNA: TGTGCCAGTAGTCACCCGGGGGACAGGGCACAGCCCCAGCATTTT. This chain uses TRBV19 with TRBJ1-5; 9 bases are a match to TRBD1. Losses at the gene ends were 5 bases for V and 7 bases for J; bases not matched to a gene: 9. Per germline, CDR1 LNHDA and CDR2 SQIVND (reference sequence). This CDR3 comprises 15 residues.

This chain joins TRBV27 and TRBJ2-7; 8 nucleotides line up with TRBD1. The germline CDR1 and CDR2 sequences are MNHEY and SMNVEV (reference sequence). The V segment lost 8 bases and the J segment 0 bases; nucleotides outside the gene matches: 15. The CDR3 contains 17 residues. CDR3: CASARPGQGRASYEQYF. In DNA form, the CDR3 reads TGTGCCAGCGCTCGCCCTGGACAGGGAAGGGCCTCCTACGAGCAGTACTTC.

V usage is TRBV2 and J usage is TRBJ2-5, with a weak D call TRBD2 (6 bases). The DNA end is more similar to TRBJ2-7, so the J call may be wrong. Germline V gene sequence: CDR1 SNHLY, CDR2 FYNNEI. The CDR3 extends over 17 amino acids. CDR3 DNA sequence: TGTGCCAGCAGCCCCCTAGGGCGGCGGGGAAGCTCCTACGAGCAGTACTTC. It is translated as CASSPLGRRGSSYEQYF.

The chain carries TRBV6-5 and TRBJ2-1; tentatively, D is TRBD2 (6 bases). Germline CDR1 reads MNHEY; CDR2 reads SVGAGI. The CDR3 is 16 amino acids. The V and J ends lost 1 base and 2 bases respectively, with 12 bases between them. Written as DNA, the CDR3 is TGTGCCAGCAGTTACTTAGTAGCGGCAGCCTACAATGAGCAGTTCTTC. Encoded protein: CASSYLVAAAYNEQFF.

This chain connects TRBV2 to TRBJ1-3; a possible D gene is TRBD1 (6 bases). Looked up from germline, CDR1 is SNHLY and CDR2 is FYNNEI. V was shortened by 5 bases and J by 0 bases, with 14 bases between the two germline ends. CDR3 length equals 16 residues. The CDR3 region has the DNA TGTGCCAGCAGTCTTTTGACAGGCCTCTCTGGAAACACCATATATTTT. Translated, it gives CASSLLTGLSGNTIYF.

This clone was observed a few times. The chain carries TRBV9 and TRBJ2-1, with D uncertain. The germline gives CDR1 SGDLS, CDR2 YYNGEE. Trimming cost V 0 bases and J 0 bases, with 4 bases left between them. This CDR3 is built from 14 residues. CDR3 region: CASSVGSSYNEQFF. The CDR3 DNA reads as TGTGCCAGCAGCGTAGGTAGCTCCTACAATGAGCAGTTCTTC.

The genes are TRBV15 and TRBJ1-1, with 9 bases lining up with TRBD1. Per germline, CDR1 LNHNV and CDR2 YYDKDF (reference sequence). This CDR3 spans 13 amino acids. Trimming took 4 bases from V and 8 from J; bases not matched to a gene: 5. CDR3 nucleotides: TGTGCCACCAGCAAAGACAGGGGGTGGGAAGCTTTCTTT. This sequence encodes CATSKDRGWEAFF.

This rearrangement joins TRBV29-1 to TRBJ2-5; D may be TRBD1 (5 bases). TRBJ2-7 explains the end of the DNA better; the J call may be wrong. CDR1 and CDR2 (germline): SQVTM, ANQGSEA. This CDR3 has 12 amino acids. The CDR3 sequence: CSVESNRNEQYF. For the CDR3, the DNA is TGCAGCGTTGAATCAAACAGGAACGAGCAGTACTTC.

V gene TRBV23-1 combines with J gene TRBJ2-3; D unclear. TRBV23-1 qualifies as an ORF whose function is uncertain. V lost 10 bases, J lost 4 bases, and 18 bases lay in between. This CDR3 comprises 14 residues. CDR3 amino acids: CATTYVAHPDTQYF. CDR3 nucleotide sequence: TGCGCCACAACCTACGTCGCCCATCCAGATACGCAGTATTTT.

This chain connects TRBV5-4 to TRBJ2-1; 14 bases line up with TRBD2. V trimming: 4 bases; J trimming: 7 bases; junction bases outside the gene matches: 7. CDR3 length: 16 amino acids. The germline V gene encodes CDR1 SGHNT and CDR2 YYREEE (reference sequence). In DNA form, the CDR3 reads TGTGCCAGCAGCCAAGAAGGGACTAGCGGGAGTAATGAGCAGTTCTTC. This encodes CASSQEGTSGSNEQFF.

This clone was seen only once. J is TRBJ1-3 and V is TRBV2; 9 bases agree with TRBD1. The CDR3 has 16 amino acids. Germline V CDR1 and CDR2: SNHLY, FYNNEI. V lost 3 bases, J lost 2 bases, and 5 bases stayed unmatched. The CDR3 spells CASSDPGQGTGNTIYF. Written as DNA, the CDR3 is TGTGCCAGCAGTGACCCGGGACAGGGTACTGGAAACACCATATATTTT.

The rearrangement uses TRBV6-5 and TRBJ1-2, with D possibly matching TRBD1 (5 bases). V was trimmed by 0 bases and J by 9 bases, leaving 20 bases between them. Germline V gene sequence: CDR1 MNHEY, CDR2 SVGAGI. This CDR3 has 16 amino acids. Here the CDR3 DNA reads TGTGCCAGCAGTTACTCTAAACAGGTCTCCTCTTGGAGCTACACCTTC. This codes for CASSYSKQVSSWSYTF.

The V call is TRBV6-5, the J call TRBJ1-5; 7 bases match TRBD1. The CDR3 runs 14 residues. Per the germline V gene, CDR1 is MNHEY and CDR2 is SVGAGI. The J segment lost 5 bases and the V segment lost 8 bases, leaving 9 bases of the junction unmatched. CDR3 DNA sequence: TGTGCCAGCGAAAAGGGGGACAGAGATCAGCCCCAGCATTTT. It specifies CASEKGDRDQPQHF.

This clone was counted between two and nine times. The V and J genes are TRBV14 and TRBJ2-7, with D perhaps TRBD2 (5 bases). The V gene's germline CDR1 is SGHDN and CDR2 FVKESK. CDR3 length: 12 residues. V lost 8 bases and J lost 0, with 8 bases in between. CDR3 coding DNA: TGTGCCAGCGGGGAGACCTCCTACGAGCAGTACTTC. It translates to CASGETSYEQYF.